This T cell receptor (beta chain) was profiled in a study of response to subunit inactivated influenza vaccine. This clonotype was picked up a small number of times. TCRdb re-derived calls from the RT-PCR reads in MiXCR, one entry per CDR3 protein. The sample records a few hundred thousand distinct CDR3 sequences, about 14% being singletons. With 3 bases clipped from V and 2 bases from J, the junction kept 1 base outside the gene matches. This CDR3 is built from 13 residues. The germline V gene has CDR1 DFQATT and CDR2 SNEGSKA (reference sequence). The clonotype comes from a man in his fifties or sixties who received an inactivated influenza vaccine. This sequence joins TRBV20-1 and TRBJ1-2, with 9 positions matching TRBD1. This material consisted of PBMCs from blood, taken 12 days after vaccination. The CDR3 reads CSARGQGNYGYTF. CDR3 nucleotides: TGCAGTGCTAGGGGACAGGGAAACTATGGCTACACCTTC.